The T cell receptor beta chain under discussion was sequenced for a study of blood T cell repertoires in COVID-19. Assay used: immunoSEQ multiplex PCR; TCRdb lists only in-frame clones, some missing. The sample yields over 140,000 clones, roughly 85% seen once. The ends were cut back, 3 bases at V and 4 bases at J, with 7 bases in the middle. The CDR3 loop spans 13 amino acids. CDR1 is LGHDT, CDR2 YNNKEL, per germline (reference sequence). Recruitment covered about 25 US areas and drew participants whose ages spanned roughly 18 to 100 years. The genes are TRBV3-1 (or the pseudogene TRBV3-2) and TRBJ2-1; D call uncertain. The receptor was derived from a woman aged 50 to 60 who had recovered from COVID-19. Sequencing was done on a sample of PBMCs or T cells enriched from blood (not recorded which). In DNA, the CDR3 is TGTGCCAGCAGCCAGCGTTGGTACAATGAGCAGTTCTTC. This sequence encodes CASSQRWYNEQFF.